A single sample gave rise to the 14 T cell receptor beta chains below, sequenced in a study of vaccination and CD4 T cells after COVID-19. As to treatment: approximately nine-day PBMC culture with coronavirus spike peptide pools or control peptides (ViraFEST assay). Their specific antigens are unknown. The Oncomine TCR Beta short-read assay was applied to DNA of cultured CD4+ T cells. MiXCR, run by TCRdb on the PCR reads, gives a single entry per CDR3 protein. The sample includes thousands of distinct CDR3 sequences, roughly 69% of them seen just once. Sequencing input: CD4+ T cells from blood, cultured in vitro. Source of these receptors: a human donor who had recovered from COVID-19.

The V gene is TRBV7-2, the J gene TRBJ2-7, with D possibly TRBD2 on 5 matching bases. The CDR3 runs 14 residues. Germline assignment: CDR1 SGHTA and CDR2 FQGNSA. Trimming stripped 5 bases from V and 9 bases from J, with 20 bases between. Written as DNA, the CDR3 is TGTGCCAGCAGCCGGAATCTAGCAGCCTGGGTGCAGTACTTC. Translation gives CASSRNLAAWVQYF.

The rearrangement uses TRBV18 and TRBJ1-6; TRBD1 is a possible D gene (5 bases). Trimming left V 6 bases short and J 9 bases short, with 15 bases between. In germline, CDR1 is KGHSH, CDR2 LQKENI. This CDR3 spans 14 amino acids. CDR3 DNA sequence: TGTGCCAGCTCCCTCGACCCGAGGGGTTCACCCCTCCACTTT. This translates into CASSLDPRGSPLHF. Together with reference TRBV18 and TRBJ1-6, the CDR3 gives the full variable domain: NAGVMQNPRHLVRRRGQEARLRCSPMKGHSHVYWYRQLPEEGLKFMVYLQKENIIDESGMPKERFSAEFPKEGPSILRIQQVVRGDSAAYFCASSLDPRGSPLHFGNGTRLTVT.

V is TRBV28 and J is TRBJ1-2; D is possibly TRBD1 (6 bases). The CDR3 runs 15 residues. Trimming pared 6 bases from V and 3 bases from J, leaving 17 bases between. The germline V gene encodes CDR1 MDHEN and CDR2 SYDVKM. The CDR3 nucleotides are TGTGCCAGCAGCCAAAATGGACAGCAGTACTATGGCTACACCTTC. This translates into CASSQNGQQYYGYTF.

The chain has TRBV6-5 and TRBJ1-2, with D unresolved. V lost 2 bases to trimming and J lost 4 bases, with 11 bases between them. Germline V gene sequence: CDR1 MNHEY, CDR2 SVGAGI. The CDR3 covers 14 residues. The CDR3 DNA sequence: TGTGCCAGCAGTTACAGAGGAGGGTCCTATGGCTACACCTTC. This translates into CASSYRGGSYGYTF.

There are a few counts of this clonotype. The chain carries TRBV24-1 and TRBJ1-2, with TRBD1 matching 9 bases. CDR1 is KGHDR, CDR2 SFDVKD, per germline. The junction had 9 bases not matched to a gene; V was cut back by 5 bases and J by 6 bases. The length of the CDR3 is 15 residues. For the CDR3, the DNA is TGTGCCACCAGTGGACAGGGGGAAGGTATAAATGGCTACACCTTC. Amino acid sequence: CATSGQGEGINGYTF.

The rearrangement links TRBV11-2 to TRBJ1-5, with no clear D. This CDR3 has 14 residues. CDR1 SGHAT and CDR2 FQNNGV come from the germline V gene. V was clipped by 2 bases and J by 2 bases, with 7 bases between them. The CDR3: CASSLTSGNQPQHF. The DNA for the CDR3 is TGTGCCAGCAGCTTAACCTCAGGCAATCAGCCCCAGCATTTT.

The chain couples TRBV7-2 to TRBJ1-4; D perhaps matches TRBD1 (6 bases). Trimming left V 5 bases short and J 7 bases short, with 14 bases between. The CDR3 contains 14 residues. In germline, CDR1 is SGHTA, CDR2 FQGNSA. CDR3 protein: CASSRQVGGEKLFF. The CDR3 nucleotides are TGTGCCAGCAGCCGACAGGTCGGGGGTGAAAAACTGTTTTTT.

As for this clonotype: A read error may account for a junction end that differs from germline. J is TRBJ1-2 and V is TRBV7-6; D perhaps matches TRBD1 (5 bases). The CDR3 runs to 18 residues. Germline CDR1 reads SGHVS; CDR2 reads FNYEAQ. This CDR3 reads CASSPARGFTFKWDGYTF. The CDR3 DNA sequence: TGTGCTAGCAGTCCTGCTCGGGGGTTTACTTTCAAGTGGGATGGCTACACCTTC.

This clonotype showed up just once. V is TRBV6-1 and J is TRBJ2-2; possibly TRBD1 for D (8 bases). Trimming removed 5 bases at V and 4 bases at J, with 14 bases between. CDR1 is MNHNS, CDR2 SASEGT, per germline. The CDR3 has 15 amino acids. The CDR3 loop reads CASSHRGEGTGELFF. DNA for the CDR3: TGTGCCAGCAGTCACAGGGGGGAGGGCACCGGGGAGCTGTTTTTT.

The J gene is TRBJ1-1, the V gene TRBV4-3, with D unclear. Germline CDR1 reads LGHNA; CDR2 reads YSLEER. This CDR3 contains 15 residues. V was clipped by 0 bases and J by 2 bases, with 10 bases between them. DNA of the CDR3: TGCGCCAGCAGCCAAGATAGGTGGAGTAACACTGAAGCTTTCTTT. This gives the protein CASSQDRWSNTEAFF.

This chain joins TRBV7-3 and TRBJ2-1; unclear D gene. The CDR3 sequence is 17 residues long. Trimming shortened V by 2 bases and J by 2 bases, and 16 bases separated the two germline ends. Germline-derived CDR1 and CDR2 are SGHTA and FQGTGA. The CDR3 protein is CASSLDEAGRAYNEQFF. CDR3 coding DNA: TGTGCCAGCAGCTTAGATGAGGCAGGACGCGCCTACAATGAGCAGTTCTTC.

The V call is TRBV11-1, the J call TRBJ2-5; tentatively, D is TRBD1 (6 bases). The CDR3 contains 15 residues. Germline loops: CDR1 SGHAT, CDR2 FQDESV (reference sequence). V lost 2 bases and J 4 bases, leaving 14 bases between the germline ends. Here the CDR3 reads CASSLRQGYGETQYF. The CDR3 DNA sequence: TGTGCCAGCAGCTTAAGGCAGGGGTATGGAGAGACCCAGTACTTC.

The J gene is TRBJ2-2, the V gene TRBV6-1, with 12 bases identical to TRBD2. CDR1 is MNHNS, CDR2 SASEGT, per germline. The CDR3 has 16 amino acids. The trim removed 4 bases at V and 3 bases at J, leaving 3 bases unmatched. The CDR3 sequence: CASSATSGGHTGELFF. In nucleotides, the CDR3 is TGTGCCAGCAGTGCGACTAGCGGGGGCCACACCGGGGAGCTGTTTTTT.

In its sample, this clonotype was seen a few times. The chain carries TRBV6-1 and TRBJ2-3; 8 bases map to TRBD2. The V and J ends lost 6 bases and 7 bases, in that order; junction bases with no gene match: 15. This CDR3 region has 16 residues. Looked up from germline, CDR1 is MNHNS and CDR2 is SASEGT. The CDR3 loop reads CASSSPRAGDSNTQYF. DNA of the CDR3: TGTGCCAGCAGCAGCCCCCGAGCGGGAGATTCAAATACGCAGTATTTT.